This record covers a single TCR beta chain. No antigen is known for it. No qualities accompany the bases; no much larger clone lies one base away. The record originates from a study of blood T cell repertoires in COVID-19 (dated by TCRdb to 2019 to 2021). Study-level background: Samples from collaborators originated in the United States, Italy and Spain and spanned both the acute and convalescent phases of COVID-19. The prospective study material was composed of cDNA or gDNA derived from T cells, B-cell-depleted T cells, or PBMCs. Deeply sampled blood TCRbeta repertoires from subjects exposed to, actively infected with, or recovered from COVID-19 were included in the dataset. The repertoires were released in a freely available public database intended as a resource for research on the immune response to SARS-CoV-2. The samples were drawn from two sources: the first 160 participants of the ongoing ImmuneRACE study, and 1,000 to 1,500 subjects contributed by 6 global collaborators. The sample metadata nearly always contained a de-identified subject ID, COVID-19 status, age in years and sex. Where HLA class I and class II types were available, the types were taken from metadata supplied by the sample provider, not from assay-based typing.

The junction carries 11 bases between V and J, which are trimmed by 3 bases and 6 bases respectively. The germline V gene gives CDR1 as SGHNT and CDR2 as YENEEA. The CDR3 contains 13 residues, cysteine and phenylalanine counted. Only the CDR3 portion is preserved as DNA: 39 bases, with reading frame beginning at the first base. On the study overall, not on this receptor specifically: Clinical and demographic metadata were provided uncurated, with the amount varying by source and participant.

One collaborating source in Seattle enrolled patients during active infection and followed them longitudinally through the course of disease. Collaborating institutions collected whole blood in K2EDTA tubes following their own protocols. For TCRbeta analysis, collaborators shipped samples in one of three forms: frozen whole blood, isolated PBMCs, or DNA extracted from either of those sample types. TCRbeta CDR3 regions were amplified from genomic DNA by means of the immunoSEQ Assay, a bias-controlled multiplex PCR. In the authors' own workflow: Within the assay, amplification of reference gene primers was used to estimate how many nucleated cells each sample contained. To quantify the absolute abundance of each unique TCRbeta CDR3 rearrangement, sequence reads were collapsed and filtered. For each sample, productive Simpson clonality was calculated as the square root of Simpson's diversity index across productive rearrangements. What TCRdb holds here is the immuneACCESS table cut down to in-frame rearrangements. Part of the clones is not present; checked against another copy, under half of the missing clones reflect an unresolved V gene, and the others are unexplained. V and J calls and clone size are as listed in that table; D and trimming were resolved from the DNA. The sample table holds about 120,000 clones, of which roughly 89% were seen once. Of the sample, under 4.5% is held by the ten largest clones.

The V and J genes are TRBV11-3 and TRBJ2-5, with TRBD1 as a weak D call on 6 bases. Sequencing was carried out using peripheral blood. This receptor was identified in a woman aged 55 to 70 with COVID-19, enrolled during active disease. The nucleotide sequence reads as follows: TGTGCCAGCAGCTTCACAGGGATTCAGACCCAGTACTTC. Its protein product is CASSFTGIQTQYF.